One and the same sample provided the 25 T cell receptor beta chains below, sequenced in a study of tissue T cells after allogeneic stem cell transplantation. Sequenced by immunoSEQ multiplex PCR; TCRdb stores in-frame clones only, minus some. The sample yields tens of thousands of clones, less than 90% seen once. The specimen comprised blood, sampled before transplantation. All receptors derive from a woman aged 18 to 49 who later had graft-versus-host disease after an allogeneic stem cell transplant.

V and J are TRBV20-1 and TRBJ2-7; 9 bases line up with TRBD1. CDR1 is DFQATT and CDR2 is SNEGSKA in the germline V gene (reference sequence). This CDR3 is built from 18 residues. V shed 3 bases, J shed 1 base, and the junction held 16 bases outside the gene matches. CDR3 in DNA: TGCAGTGCTAGTAACCCGGGACAGGGTCGTACGAAATCCTACGAGCAGTACTTC. It encodes CSASNPGQGRTKSYEQYF.

This rearrangement joins TRBV27 to TRBJ2-3; the match to TRBD1 covers 9 bases. Germline CDR1 and CDR2: MNHEY and SMNVEV (reference sequence). The trim removed 8 bases at V and 6 bases at J, leaving 9 bases unmatched. This CDR3 has 14 amino acids. The CDR3 DNA reads TGTGCCAGCGGCGACAGGGGGGCAGGGGATACGCAGTATTTT. Translated, it gives CASGDRGAGDTQYF.

The CDR3 is CASSLERGEKLFF. CDR3 bases: TGTGCCAGCAGCTTAGAGAGGGGCGAAAAACTGTTTTTT. The rearrangement uses TRBV11-2 and TRBJ1-4; D may be TRBD1 (5 bases). The length of the CDR3 is 13 residues. Germline assignment: CDR1 SGHAT and CDR2 FQNNGV. Trimming removed 0 bases from V and 8 bases from J, with 7 bases in between. Variable domain in full (rest from reference TRBV11-2 and TRBJ1-4): EAGVAQSPRYKIIEKRQSVAFWCNPISGHATLYWYQQILGQGPKLLIQFQNNGVVDDSQLPKDRFSAERLKGVDSTLKIQPAKLEDSAVYLCASSLERGEKLFFGSGTQLSVL.

The rearrangement uses TRBV5-1 and TRBJ2-1; 8 bases are a match to TRBD2. The CDR3 is made up of 17 amino acids. After removal of 5 bases from V and 7 bases from J, the junction contained 17 bases not matched to a gene. In germline, CDR1 is SGHRS, CDR2 YFSETQ. This CDR3 reads CASSWGQRGNLGNEQFF. In DNA, the CDR3 is TGCGCCAGCAGTTGGGGGCAGCGGGGGAATCTGGGGAATGAGCAGTTCTTC. The whole variable domain, filled in from reference TRBV5-1 and TRBJ2-1, reads KAGVTQTPRYLIKTRGQQVTLSCSPISGHRSVSWYQQTPGQGLQFLFEYFSETQRNKGNFPGRFSGRQFSNSRSEMNVSTLELGDSALYLCASSWGQRGNLGNEQFFGPGTRLTVL.

The CDR3 sequence is CASSLTGGSYEQYF. As DNA, the CDR3 is TGTGCCAGCAGTCTGACAGGAGGCTCCTACGAGCAGTACTTC. The V call is TRBV27, the J call TRBJ2-7; tentatively, D is TRBD1 (6 bases). Trimming removed 5 bases at V and 0 bases at J, with 11 bases between. Germline CDR1 is MNHEY and CDR2 is SMNVEV (reference sequence). CDR3 length: 14 amino acids.

This sequence joins TRBV7-2 and TRBJ2-7; 9 bases fit TRBD1. This CDR3 is 15 amino acids long. J was trimmed by 9 bases and V by 5 bases; bases with no gene match: 14. CDR1 and CDR2 (germline): SGHTA, FQGNSA. CDR3 nucleotide sequence: TGTGCCAGCAGCCCACACTCGGGACAGGGCGGTGGGCAGTACTTC. It specifies CASSPHSGQGGGQYF.

This clone is medium-sized (0.01 to 0.1%) by share. J is TRBJ1-2 and V is TRBV7-9; TRBD1 agrees at 10 bases. The CDR3 totals 16 residues. V dropped 2 bases and J dropped 6; count of bases not matched to a gene: 9. CDR1 is SEHNR and CDR2 is FQNEAQ in the germline V gene (reference sequence). The CDR3 coding sequence is TGTGCCAGCAGCTTAACGGGGACAGGGGAAGGTCATGGCTACACCTTC. Its protein product is CASSLTGTGEGHGYTF.

The sample holds one count of this clone. V gene TRBV20-1 combines with J gene TRBJ2-5, with D uncertain. The V gene's germline CDR1 is DFQATT and CDR2 SNEGSKA (reference sequence). The CDR3 runs 10 residues. The V end was cut by 2 bases, the J end by 3 bases, with 1 base between. This CDR3 is CSARKETQYF. In DNA, the CDR3 is TGCAGTGCTAGAAAAGAGACCCAGTACTTC.

The chain employs TRBV5-4 and TRBJ1-1, with D uncertain. V was shortened by 1 base and J by 3 bases, with 7 bases between the two germline ends. CDR1 and CDR2 from the germline V gene are SGHNT and YYREEE (reference sequence). The CDR3 totals 13 residues. The DNA of the CDR3 is TGTGCCAGCAGCTTGATGGGTGACACTGAAGCTTTCTTT. Encoded protein: CASSLMGDTEAFF.

This clone occurred once. The chain uses TRBV7-8 and TRBJ2-7; no clear D. The CDR3 consists of 12 residues. Germline V CDR1 and CDR2: SGHVS, FQNEAQ. The V end was cut by 5 bases, the J end by 6 bases, with 11 bases between. The CDR3 loop reads CASSPTPREQYF. The CDR3 DNA follows: TGTGCCAGCAGCCCGACGCCGCGCGAGCAGTACTTC. Based on the CDR3 plus reference TRBV7-8 and TRBJ2-7, the full variable domain is GAGVSQSPRYKVAKRGQDVALRCDPISGHVSLFWYQQALGQGPEFLTYFQNEAQLDKSGLPSDRFFAERPEGSVSTLKIQRTQQEDSAVYLCASSPTPREQYFGPGTRLTVT.

DNA of the CDR3: TGTGCCAGCAGTTATGAAGATTACTACGAGCAGTACTTC. It encodes CASSYEDYYEQYF. V and J are TRBV6-2 or TRBV6-3 and TRBJ2-7; the D is unclear. The V end lost 3 bases, the J end lost 3 bases, and 9 bases lay between the germline ends. Germline V gives CDR1 MNHEY, CDR2 SVGEGT. The CDR3 spans 13 residues.

The chain couples TRBV7-3 to TRBJ1-1, with D possibly TRBD1 on 6 matching bases. V gave up 4 bases and J gave up 7 bases, with 22 bases separating them. Per the germline V gene, CDR1 is SGHTA and CDR2 is FQGTGA. The CDR3 consists of 16 residues. Here the CDR3 DNA reads TGTGCCAGCAGCTATGCACAGGGCTTGGAGGGTGGTGAAGCTTTCTTT. Residues: CASSYAQGLEGGEAFF.

This clone has just a few counts. The chain carries TRBV7-3 and TRBJ2-1; either TRBD1 or TRBD2 may supply D (5 bases each). Trimming cost V 2 bases and J 7 bases, with 12 bases left between them. The CDR3 spans 14 residues. Germline-derived CDR1 and CDR2 are SGHTA and FQGTGA. The CDR3 DNA is TGTGCCAGCAGCTTAGGTGGGGGTGATAATGAGCAGTTCTTC. This translates into CASSLGGGDNEQFF.

On this clone itself: At one boundary the junction diverges from the germline segment, which might be a read error. The chain employs TRBV15 and TRBJ2-1; tentatively, D is TRBD1 or TRBD2 (6 bases each). This CDR3 has 14 residues. Germline V gives CDR1 LNHNV, CDR2 YYDKDF (reference sequence). The CDR3 coding sequence is TGTGCCACCAGCCGAGACAGGACTATGGGTGAGCAGTTCTTC. It specifies CATSRDRTMGEQFF.

CDR3 sequence reads: CASSYTWFSYEQYF. CDR3 DNA sequence: TGTGCCAGCAGCTACACTTGGTTCTCCTACGAGCAGTACTTC. V usage is TRBV5-8 and J usage is TRBJ2-7, with D unclear. V was clipped by 3 bases and J by 0 bases, with 10 bases between them. CDR1 and CDR2 (germline): SGHTS, YDEGEE. The CDR3 extends over 14 amino acids.

Notes on this clone: A junction boundary mismatches the germline segment, possibly from a read error. The chain carries TRBV24-1 and TRBJ2-6; D is ambiguous. Per germline, CDR1 KGHDR and CDR2 SFDVKD. The CDR3 contains 15 residues. The CDR3 here is CATSVLVAGANVLTF. In nucleotides, the CDR3 is TGTGCCACCAGTGTTTTGGTCGCTGGGGCCAACGTCCTGACTTTC.

The chain joins TRBV28 to TRBJ1-1; TRBD1 agrees at 8 bases. Germline V gene lookup returns CDR1 MDHEN and CDR2 SYDVKM. This CDR3 comprises 14 residues. V gave up 6 bases and J gave up 4 bases; unmatched junction bases: 7. The CDR3 is CASRRDRFGTEAFF. For the CDR3, the DNA is TGTGCCAGCAGGCGGGACAGGTTTGGCACTGAAGCTTTCTTT.

The chain uses TRBV3-1 (or the pseudogene TRBV3-2) and TRBJ2-7, with no clear D. V dropped 0 bases and J dropped 0 bases, with 9 bases sitting between them. The CDR3 has 15 amino acids. The germline gives CDR1 LGHDT, CDR2 YNNKEL (reference sequence). Here the CDR3 reads CASSQEDASSYEQYF. The CDR3, as DNA: TGTGCCAGCAGCCAAGAGGACGCGAGCTCCTACGAGCAGTACTTC.

The rearrangement links TRBV12-3 or TRBV12-4 to TRBJ2-1; D is unresolved. The CDR3 sequence is 13 residues long. V dropped 11 bases and J dropped 2 bases, with 13 bases sitting between them. In DNA form, the CDR3 reads TGTGCCCTCTCCCTCGGAGCCTACAATGAGCAGTTCTTC. Amino acids: CALSLGAYNEQFF.

This sequence joins TRBV4-2 and TRBJ2-2; 8 nucleotides match TRBD1. Per the germline V gene, CDR1 is LGHNA and CDR2 is YNFKEQ. V lost 3 bases to trimming and J lost 1 base; unmatched junction nucleotides: 7. CDR3 length equals 17 residues. In nucleotides, the CDR3 is TGTGCCAGCAGCCATCTAACCGGGACAGGGAACACCGGGGAGCTGTTTTTT. Translating gives CASSHLTGTGNTGELFF.

V is TRBV28 and J is TRBJ1-2, with 7 nucleotides matching TRBD1. V trimming: 4 bases; J trimming: 4 bases; junction bases outside the gene matches: 12. The CDR3 has 16 amino acids. Germline V gene lookup returns CDR1 MDHEN and CDR2 SYDVKM. Written as DNA, the CDR3 is TGTGCCAGCAGTTCCTTACCCCGACAGGGACGCTATGGCTACACCTTC. It codes for CASSSLPRQGRYGYTF.

The chain carries TRBV5-6 and TRBJ2-2; 13 bases fit TRBD2. This CDR3 region has 17 residues. The junction had 6 bases not matched to a gene; V was cut back by 4 bases and J by 3 bases. CDR1 and CDR2 (germline): SGHDT, YYEEEE. CDR3 in amino acids: CASSARTSGSYTGELFF. CDR3 DNA: TGTGCCAGCAGCGCGCGGACTAGCGGGAGCTACACCGGGGAGCTGTTTTTT.

The V gene is TRBV5-1, the J gene TRBJ1-3; D is undetermined. V was cut by 3 bases and J by 3 bases, with 7 bases left in between. CDR3 length: 13 residues. CDR1 and CDR2 from the germline V gene are SGHRS and YFSETQ. The CDR3 nucleotides are TGCGCCAGCAGCTCAATGGTTGGAAACACCATATATTTT. Protein product: CASSSMVGNTIYF. The complete variable domain, with remaining parts taken from reference TRBV5-1 and TRBJ1-3, reads KAGVTQTPRYLIKTRGQQVTLSCSPISGHRSVSWYQQTPGQGLQFLFEYFSETQRNKGNFPGRFSGRQFSNSRSEMNVSTLELGDSALYLCASSSMVGNTIYFGEGSWLTVV.

For the CDR3, the DNA is TGTGCCAGCAGTAGCCGGGTAGATGGGGGTTCTGCTTTCTTT. This translates into CASSSRVDGGSAFF. The chain employs TRBV27 and TRBJ1-1, with a tentative D call TRBD1 (5 bases). Deletions cut 5 bases from V and 11 bases from J, with 21 bases between. Per germline, CDR1 MNHEY and CDR2 SMNVEV (reference sequence). This CDR3 spans 14 amino acids.

V usage is TRBV29-1 and J usage is TRBJ2-5; 7 nucleotides line up with TRBD2. The V segment lost 7 bases and the J segment 4 bases; nucleotides outside the gene matches: 0. CDR3 length equals 10 residues. Germline CDR1 SQVTM, CDR2 ANQGSEA. CDR3 nucleotide sequence: TGCAGCGGGGGGGGAGAGACCCAGTACTTC. It codes for CSGGGETQYF.